These T cell receptor beta chains were read from a single sample in a study of response to subunit inactivated influenza vaccine. TCRdb used MiXCR to reprocess the RT-PCR reads, holding one entry per CDR3 protein. Among approximately 500,000 distinct CDR3 sequences listed, over 10% were seen once. The material was PBMCs from blood, obtained about 40 days after vaccination. These receptors all stem from a man aged 45 to 65 who received an inactivated influenza vaccine. Both conserved end residues are part of each CDR3. D genes are given only for firm matches. Clone size is stated in some rows and not others, as once, few, many or a class when expanded.

12	.	TRBV20-1	many	TRBJ1-2	CSARDGTPTTTF	TGCAGTGCTAGAGATGGGACACCTACTACCACCTTC
13	.	TRBV7-9	once	TRBJ1-1	CASTVGDQAGAFF	TGTGCCAGCACCGTAGGGGACCAGGCGGGGGCTTTCTTT
15	.	TRBV7-2	few	TRBJ2-1	CASSLVGGLYNEQFF	TGTGCCAGCAGCTTAGTCGGGGGGCTCTACAATGAGCAGTTCTTC
16	.	TRBV7-2	.	TRBJ2-5	CASSFLPGNLGETQYF	TGTGCCAGCAGCTTTCTTCCGGGGAATCTTGGAGAGACCCAGTACTTC
15	TRBD1	TRBV29-1	many	TRBJ2-7	CSVRTGTGFTNEQYF	TGCAGCGTTCGAACCGGGACAGGGTTCACCAACGAGCAGTACTTC
15	TRBD2	TRBV20-1	few	TRBJ2-1	CSASQLAGVPHEQFF	TGCAGTGCTAGCCAACTAGCGGGAGTTCCGCATGAGCAGTTCTTC
14	.	TRBV28	.	TRBJ1-1	CASRSHREDTEAFF	TGTGCCAGCAGGTCCCACAGGGAAGACACTGAAGCTTTCTTT
18	.	TRBV28	.	TRBJ1-1	CASSQRPTIKHMNTEAFF	TGTGCCAGCAGTCAGAGGCCGACTATAAAGCACATGAACACTGAAGCTTTCTTT
14	.	TRBV6-2/TRBV6-3	many	TRBJ1-2	CASSPTPVNYGYTF	TGTGCCAGCAGTCCTACCCCCGTGAACTATGGCTACACCTTC
17	.	TRBV6-2/TRBV6-3	few	TRBJ2-6	CASSYWEVDSGANVLTF	TGTGCCAGCAGTTATTGGGAAGTTGACTCTGGGGCCAACGTCCTGACTTTC
13	.	TRBV5-1	.	TRBJ2-7	CASSWGSDYEQYF	TGCGCCAGCAGCTGGGGCAGTGACTACGAGCAGTACTTC
17	TRBD2	TRBV5-1	.	TRBJ2-4	CASSLRAGGLGLNIQYF	TGCGCCAGCAGCTTGCGGGCGGGGGGGCTCGGATTAAACATTCAGTACTTC
19	.	TRBV10-3	many	TRBJ1-2	CAISESTGQGSNFNYGYTF	TGTGCCATCAGTGAGTCTACGGGGCAGGGGTCGAACTTTAACTATGGCTACACCTTC
12	.	TRBV10-3	few	TRBJ2-1	CAISPTFNEQFF	TGTGCCATCAGCCCTACGTTTAATGAGCAGTTCTTC
16	TRBD2	TRBV12-3/TRBV12-4	.	TRBJ2-1	CASSSSSGRAYSEQFF	TGTGCCAGCAGTTCATCTAGCGGGAGGGCTTACAGTGAGCAGTTCTTC
16	TRBD1	TRBV15	.	TRBJ1-2	CATSRGQGATRYGYTF	TGTGCCACCAGCAGAGGACAGGGGGCGACCCGCTATGGCTACACCTTC
21	TRBD2	TRBV6-2/TRBV6-3	.	TRBJ2-6	CASSSRDPGRGGWSGANVLTF	TGTGCCAGCAGCTCCCGTGATCCCGGGAGGGGGGGCTGGTCAGGGGCCAACGTCCTGACTTTC
15	TRBD1	TRBV28	many	TRBJ2-1	CASRARQGAYNEQFF	TGTGCCAGCCGGGCTAGACAGGGAGCCTACAATGAGCAGTTCTTC
18	.	TRBV11-2	few	TRBJ2-4	CASSLDQWQDPVKNIQYF	TGTGCCAGCAGCTTAGATCAGTGGCAGGATCCGGTCAAAAACATTCAGTACTTC
14	.	TRBV4-3	.	TRBJ1-4	CAERRRATNEKLFF	TGCGCCGAAAGAAGGCGTGCAACTAATGAAAAACTGTTTTTT
16	TRBD2	TRBV18	few	TRBJ2-7	CASSSPGTSGTYEQYF	TGTGCCAGCTCCTCGCCCGGGACTAGCGGAACCTACGAGCAGTACTTC
15	.	TRBV12-3/TRBV12-4	few	TRBJ2-2	CASSFWVSNTGELFF	TGTGCCAGCAGTTTTTGGGTATCGAACACCGGGGAGCTGTTTTTT
12	.	TRBV20-1	few	TRBJ2-7	CSADFVSYEQYF	TGCAGTGCTGACTTTGTCTCCTACGAGCAGTACTTC
14	TRBD2	TRBV7-2	.	TRBJ2-3	CASTSSGARGTQYF	TGTGCCAGCACTTCTAGCGGGGCGAGGGGTACGCAGTATTTT
14	TRBD1	TRBV18	few	TRBJ2-7	CASSPGQYSYEQYF	TGTGCCAGCTCACCGGGACAGTACTCCTACGAGCAGTACTTC
15	TRBD1	TRBV5-6	.	TRBJ2-3	CASSFVLGGADTQYF	TGTGCCAGCAGCTTTGTGTTAGGGGGCGCAGATACGCAGTATTTT
13	.	TRBV27	few	TRBJ1-2	CASTLREGYGYTF	TGTGCCAGCACTTTAAGGGAGGGCTATGGCTACACCTTC
15	TRBD1	TRBV7-9	.	TRBJ2-1	CASSLRDRGYVEQFF	TGTGCCAGCAGCTTACGGGACAGGGGATACGTTGAGCAGTTCTTC
15	.	TRBV12-3/TRBV12-4	many	TRBJ2-2	CASSLDAGSTGELFF	TGTGCCAGCAGTTTAGACGCGGGTTCCACCGGGGAGCTGTTTTTT
19	.	TRBV4-1	few	TRBJ2-2	CASSQFVPRPNANTGELFF	TGCGCCAGCAGCCAGTTTGTACCGAGACCCAACGCGAACACCGGGGAGCTGTTTTTT
11	.	TRBV29-1	few	TRBJ2-2	CSAGADGELFF	TGCAGCGCTGGAGCGGACGGGGAGCTGTTTTTT
14	TRBD2	TRBV20-1	once	TRBJ2-3	CSARLAASTDTQYF	TGCAGTGCCAGACTAGCGGCTAGCACAGATACGCAGTATTTT
15	.	TRBV6-1	few	TRBJ1-5	CASSRSGGANQPQHF	TGTGCCAGCAGTCGATCCGGGGGTGCAAATCAGCCCCAGCATTTT
15	TRBD2	TRBV7-9	.	TRBJ2-7	CASSLASGTSYEHYF	TGTGCCAGCAGCTTGGCTAGCGGCACTTCCTACGAGCACTACTTC
13	.	TRBV12-3/TRBV12-4	few	TRBJ1-3	CASSSPSGNTIYF	TGTGCCAGCAGTTCCCCCTCTGGAAACACCATATATTTT
13	.	TRBV20-1	few	TRBJ2-3	CSALFQTADTQYF	TGCAGTGCCCTCTTTCAGACCGCAGATACGCAGTATTTT
15	TRBD1	TRBV6-1	.	TRBJ1-5	CASRLTGGGGQPQHF	TGTGCCAGCAGGCTAACAGGGGGCGGTGGTCAGCCCCAGCATTTT